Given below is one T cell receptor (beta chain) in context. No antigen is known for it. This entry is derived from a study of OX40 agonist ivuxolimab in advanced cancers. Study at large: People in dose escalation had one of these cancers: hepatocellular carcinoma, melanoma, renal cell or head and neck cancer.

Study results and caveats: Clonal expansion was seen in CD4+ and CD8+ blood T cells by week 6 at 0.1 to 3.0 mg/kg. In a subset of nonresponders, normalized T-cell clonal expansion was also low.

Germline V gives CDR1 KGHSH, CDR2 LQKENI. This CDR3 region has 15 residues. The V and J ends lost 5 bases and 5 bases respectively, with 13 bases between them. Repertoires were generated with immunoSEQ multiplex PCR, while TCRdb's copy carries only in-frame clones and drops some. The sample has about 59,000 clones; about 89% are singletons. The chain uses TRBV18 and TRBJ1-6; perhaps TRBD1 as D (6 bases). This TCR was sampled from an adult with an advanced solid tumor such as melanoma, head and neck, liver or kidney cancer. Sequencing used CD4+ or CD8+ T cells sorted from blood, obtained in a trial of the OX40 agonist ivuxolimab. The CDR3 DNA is TGTGCCAGCTCAAGCGGACAGAGAGATAATTCACCCCTCCACTTT. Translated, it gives CASSSGQRDNSPLHF.